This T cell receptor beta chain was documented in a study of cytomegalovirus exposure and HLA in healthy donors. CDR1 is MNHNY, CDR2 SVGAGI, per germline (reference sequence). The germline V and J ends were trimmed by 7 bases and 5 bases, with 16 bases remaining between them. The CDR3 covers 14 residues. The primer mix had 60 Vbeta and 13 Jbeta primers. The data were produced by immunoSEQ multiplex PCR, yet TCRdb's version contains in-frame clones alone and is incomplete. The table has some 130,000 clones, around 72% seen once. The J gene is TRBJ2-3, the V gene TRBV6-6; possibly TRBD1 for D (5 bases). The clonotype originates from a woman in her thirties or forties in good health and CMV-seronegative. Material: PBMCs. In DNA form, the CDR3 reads TGTGCCAGCACCGATACAGGTTTGGGAGATACGCAGTATTTT. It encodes CASTDTGLGDTQYF.